This is a list of T cell receptor beta chains from one sample in a study of T-cell reconstitution after alpha-beta-depleted transplantation in children. A single record per CDR3 protein comes from TCRdb applying MiXCR to the PCR reads. The repertoire has 100,000 or so distinct CDR3 sequences, roughly 6% of them found once; the top ten carry 6.1%. The sequences come from PBMCs, mostly from graft donor cells, collected 60 days after TCRalphabeta/CD19-depleted stem cell transplant. The receptors here all came from a female patient younger than 10 who had a stem cell transplant for Fanconi anemia, so the T cells may come from the graft donor. The CDR3 runs from the conserved cysteine through the conserved F or W. The D gene is left open where the match is weak. The size entry is marked missing in some rows and otherwise reads once, few, many or a size class.

d_call j_call clone_size v_call cdr3_nt cdr3_aa
. TRBJ2-5 many TRBV5-1 TGCGCCAGCAGCCTCGGCGGAGACACCCAGTACTTC CASSLGGDTQYF
. TRBJ2-5 few TRBV3-1 TGTGCCAGCAGCCAAGATTCTAGCGATCTTTCGGAAGAGACCCAGTACTTC CASSQDSSDLSEETQYF
TRBD2 TRBJ2-3 many TRBV28 TGTGCCAGCAGTTTAGCGGGAGAGGGCACAGATACGCAGTATTTT CASSLAGEGTDTQYF
. TRBJ1-2 few TRBV28 TGTGCCAGCAGTCGTTATACAGTAGGCTGCACCTTC CASSRYTVGCTF
. TRBJ2-1 many TRBV21-1 TGTGCCAGCAGCAAAGCGCTCCAGGGGGCTGGCTACAATGAGCAGTTCTTC CASSKALQGAGYNEQFF
. TRBJ2-7 many TRBV5-1 TGCGCCAGCACCGTGGGCTACGAGCAGTACTTC CASTVGYEQYF
. TRBJ2-3 many TRBV30 TGTGCCTGGAGTGTAAGGATGCGGTACGGAGATACGCAGTATTTT CAWSVRMRYGDTQYF
TRBD1 TRBJ2-7 many TRBV18 TGTGCCAGCTCAACCCTAGGACAGGGCCCCTACGAGCAGTACTTC CASSTLGQGPYEQYF
. TRBJ2-1 many TRBV5-1 TGCGCCAGCAGCCACGGGCGGGGTGGAAGCAATGAGCAGTTCTTC CASSHGRGGSNEQFF
. TRBJ2-1 few TRBV14 TGTGCCAGCAGCCAAGATCGGGGGTCCTACAATGAGCAGTTCTTC CASSQDRGSYNEQFF
. TRBJ2-5 many TRBV6-1 TGTGCCAGCAGGCTGGGGGAGACCCAGTACTTC CASRLGETQYF
. TRBJ2-5 many TRBV7-6 TGTGCCAGCAGCTCTATGTACCAAGAGACCCAGTACTTC CASSSMYQETQYF
TRBD2 TRBJ2-7 many TRBV20-1 TGCAGTGCTAGCGCTAGCGGGGGGGCCAGGTACGAGCAGTACTTC CSASASGGARYEQYF
TRBD1 TRBJ2-7 . TRBV28 TGTGCCAGTAGCCCTGGTACCGGGACAGACATCTCCTACGAGCAGTACTTC CASSPGTGTDISYEQYF
. TRBJ1-5 few TRBV20-1 TGCAGTGCTAGAGATCAGGCAAGCAATCAGCCCCAGCATTTT CSARDQASNQPQHF
. TRBJ2-5 many TRBV29-1 TGCAGCGTTGACGGGTACCAAGAGACCCAGTACTTC CSVDGYQETQYF